This paragraph covers one T cell receptor beta chain sequence. Losses at the gene ends were 6 bases for V and 13 bases for J; bases not matched to a gene: 11. CDR1 is MNHEY, CDR2 SVGAGI, per germline. This CDR3 region has 14 residues. These data originate in a study of blood T cell repertoires in COVID-19. Study context: Samples of COVID-19 (acute and convalescent) were obtained from the United States, Italy and Spain. T cells, B-cell-depleted T cells, or PBMCs supplied cDNA or gDNA.

Per the authors' pipeline: Reference gene primer amplification gave nucleated cell count estimates. TCRdb's copy holds only in-frame clones and misses some; the assay was immunoSEQ multiplex PCR. V and J calls and clone size come straight from that table; D and trimming were deduced from the DNA. The data show about 150,000 clones, around 80% seen once. This receptor was identified in a man in his 60s with acute or convalescent COVID-19. The sequenced sample was peripheral blood. V gene TRBV6-5 combines with J gene TRBJ1-6, with 8 bases lining up with TRBD1. The CDR3 protein is CASSTTGDKGPLHF. The CDR3 DNA follows: TGTGCCAGCAGCACGACAGGGGACAAGGGGCCCCTCCACTTT.